Listed below are T cell receptor beta chains from one sample, sequenced in a study of T cell repertoires in cytomegalovirus infection. These receptors have no known antigen. TCRdb re-derived calls from the reads in MiXCR, one entry per CDR3 protein. This table has 450,000 to 650,000 distinct CDR3 sequences, 40% appearing once. The source was cultured PBMCs, collected from culture after CMV antigen stimulation. The receptor source for this set is a human donor in good health (CMV status not recorded). Some clones in this sample may be carry-over from other donors' samples. Both conserved end residues are part of each CDR3. Fields, in order: CDR3 DNA, CDR3 protein, V gene, clone size, D gene, J gene. A D gene is named only where the DNA matches it firmly. A clone size is listed for some rows: how often the clone was seen (once, few, many), or a class if it is expanded.

DNA: TGCGCCAGCAGCCAAGCCCCCCCAGGGACGAACACTGAAGCTTTCTTT
CDR3: CASSQAPPGTNTEAFF
V: TRBV4-1
size: few
D: -
J: TRBJ1-1

DNA: TGTGCCAGCAGGGGACAGGCTCCCTTTACTTCTGGAAACACCATATATTTT
CDR3: CASRGQAPFTSGNTIYF
V: TRBV27
size: -
D: TRBD1
J: TRBJ1-3

DNA: TGTGCCAGCAGCCCGAACGGACAGTACAATGAGCAGTTCTTC
CDR3: CASSPNGQYNEQFF
V: TRBV7-6
size: -
D: -
J: TRBJ2-1

DNA: TGTGCCAGCAGGTTCGGTCTAGCGCGGTCCTACAATGAGCAGTTCTTC
CDR3: CASRFGLARSYNEQFF
V: TRBV6-5
size: -
D: -
J: TRBJ2-1

DNA: TGTGCCAGCAGTTTATCAGACAACCCAGTGACAGATACGCAGTATTTT
CDR3: CASSLSDNPVTDTQYF
V: TRBV27
size: -
D: -
J: TRBJ2-3

DNA: TGTGCCAGCAGTGAATTTGGGGGCCGGGATGGCTACACCTTC
CDR3: CASSEFGGRDGYTF
V: TRBV6-1
size: few
D: -
J: TRBJ1-2

DNA: TGTGCCAGCAGCATTGGAAACACCATATATTTT
CDR3: CASSIGNTIYF
V: TRBV12-3/TRBV12-4
size: few
D: -
J: TRBJ1-3

DNA: TGTGCCAGTTTGCAGAACACCGGGGAGCTGTTTTTT
CDR3: CASLQNTGELFF
V: TRBV19
size: few
D: -
J: TRBJ2-2

DNA: TGCGCCAGCAGCCCCCGACAGGGTAAAAACATTCAGTACTTC
CDR3: CASSPRQGKNIQYF
V: TRBV4-3
size: -
D: TRBD1
J: TRBJ2-4

DNA: TGCGCCAGCAGTGAGGGTAGGGATAGCATTCAGTACTTC
CDR3: CASSEGRDSIQYF
V: TRBV10-1
size: few
D: -
J: TRBJ2-4

DNA: TGTGCCAGCAGCCCCTTGGTTGGCGGGACCCACACCGGGGAGCTGTTTTTT
CDR3: CASSPLVGGTHTGELFF
V: TRBV7-9
size: -
D: -
J: TRBJ2-2

DNA: TGTGCCAGCAGCTTAGGGTCCGGGACAGGGCAAGAGACCCAGTACTTC
CDR3: CASSLGSGTGQETQYF
V: TRBV7-9
size: few
D: TRBD1
J: TRBJ2-5

DNA: TGTGCCAGCCCCTATAGGCCGGAGGGCCTCTCAAATAATTCACCCCTCCACTTT
CDR3: CASPYRPEGLSNNSPLHF
V: TRBV7-9
size: few
D: -
J: TRBJ1-6

DNA: TGTGCCAGCAGGCGGCCGGGGACAGGGGCGGTGAATGAGCAGTTCTTC
CDR3: CASRRPGTGAVNEQFF
V: TRBV12-3/TRBV12-4
size: -
D: TRBD1
J: TRBJ2-1

DNA: TGTGCCAGCATGGGCGACTCCTATAATTCACCCCTCCACTTT
CDR3: CASMGDSYNSPLHF
V: TRBV7-9
size: few
D: -
J: TRBJ1-6

DNA: TGTGCCAGCAGCTTAGCCATCAATGAGCAGTTCTTC
CDR3: CASSLAINEQFF
V: TRBV7-2
size: -
D: -
J: TRBJ2-1

DNA: TGTGCCAGCAGCCTACTAGCGGGAATGACAGATACGCAGTATTTT
CDR3: CASSLLAGMTDTQYF
V: TRBV12-3/TRBV12-4
size: -
D: TRBD2
J: TRBJ2-3

DNA: TGTGCCAGCAGCCCGGACCAGGGACCGGACTCAAGCGGCTATGGCTACACCTTC
CDR3: CASSPDQGPDSSGYGYTF
V: TRBV7-9
size: -
D: -
J: TRBJ1-2

DNA: TGTGCCACCAGCTCCTCAACAATGGGGAAAGTTGACGAGCAGTACTTC
CDR3: CATSSSTMGKVDEQYF
V: TRBV15
size: few
D: -
J: TRBJ2-7

DNA: TGTGCCATCAGTGAGTCGGTAGGGACGCAAGAGACCCAGTACTTC
CDR3: CAISESVGTQETQYF
V: TRBV10-3
size: few
D: -
J: TRBJ2-5

DNA: TGTGCCAGCAGCCAGGACAGGGTTACCTACGAGCAGTACTTC
CDR3: CASSQDRVTYEQYF
V: TRBV7-9
size: -
D: TRBD1
J: TRBJ2-7

DNA: TGTGCCAGTCGGGACCCCCAGGGGACGCAGTATTTT
CDR3: CASRDPQGTQYF
V: TRBV25-1
size: -
D: -
J: TRBJ2-3

DNA: TGTGCCAGCAGCTTAAACGTGGGGAACAATGAGCAGTTCTTC
CDR3: CASSLNVGNNEQFF
V: TRBV11-2
size: -
D: -
J: TRBJ2-1

DNA: TGTGCCAGCAGCTCCGGACCACTTACGCAGTATTTT
CDR3: CASSSGPLTQYF
V: TRBV7-9
size: few
D: -
J: TRBJ2-3

DNA: TGTGCCAGCAGCGCGCGGGGTTACACTGAAGCTTTCTTT
CDR3: CASSARGYTEAFF
V: TRBV11-3
size: few
D: -
J: TRBJ1-1

DNA: TGTGCCAGCAGCCCAGCAGGGACAGGGGGCTACAATTCACCCCTCCACTTT
CDR3: CASSPAGTGGYNSPLHF
V: TRBV7-2
size: -
D: TRBD1
J: TRBJ1-6

DNA: TGCAGCGCCCTAGGGGGGGAGTACACTGAAGCTTTCTTT
CDR3: CSALGGEYTEAFF
V: TRBV29-1
size: -
D: -
J: TRBJ1-1